The 24 T cell receptor beta chains below were found in one sample sequenced in a study of molecular identifiers for immune sequencing clone quantification. TCRdb ran MiXCR on the PCR reads and lists one entry per CDR3 protein. The sample has approximately 670,000 distinct CDR3 sequences, about 20% seen once; the top ten hold roughly 0.83%. Sequencing was done on a sample of naive CD8+ T cells from blood, with Jurkat cell RNA spiked in. Subset here: FACS-sorted CD8+CD4-CCR7+CD45RA+ naive T cells. These TCRs come from a human donor in good health. Some libraries in this study had Jurkat cell RNA spiked in.

This clonotype was detected ten times or more. V usage is TRBV29-1 and J usage is TRBJ2-3; D is unclear. The CDR3 has 14 residues. The V end was cut by 3 bases, the J end by 1 base, with 11 bases between. The germline CDR1 and CDR2 sequences are SQVTM and ANQGSEA. The DNA of the CDR3 is TGCAGCGTTGATGGCCAGTACGGCACAGATACGCAGTATTTT. It is translated as CSVDGQYGTDTQYF.

Concerning this clonotype itself: Likely a read error: the CDR3 ends without its conserved phenylalanine or tryptophan. The gene calls are TRBV3-1 and TRBJ1-5; D call uncertain. In germline, CDR1 is LGHDT, CDR2 YNNKEL (reference sequence). V shed 0 bases and J shed 5 bases, with 11 bases lying between them. The CDR3 length is 15 residues. This CDR3 is CASSQDTGVDQPQHL. In DNA form, the CDR3 reads TGTGCCAGCAGCCAAGACACCGGGGTCGATCAGCCCCAGCATCTT.

This clonotype was found many times. The chain carries TRBV20-1 and TRBJ2-7; maybe TRBD2 (6 bases). Trimming shortened V by 6 bases and J by 4 bases, and 10 bases separated the two germline ends. Germline assignment: CDR1 DFQATT and CDR2 SNEGSKA (reference sequence). This CDR3 region has 11 residues. CDR3 protein: CSAGGGYEQYF. DNA for the CDR3: TGCAGTGCCGGGGGTGGGTACGAGCAGTACTTC.

In regard to this clonotype: Mismatch with germline at one junction end may stem from a read error. J is TRBJ1-1 and V is TRBV6-5; TRBD1 matches at 7 bases. The germline V gene encodes CDR1 MNHEY and CDR2 SVGAGI. The CDR3 runs to 14 residues. The CDR3 is CASSWQGEGIEALF. The DNA for the CDR3 is TGTGCCAGCAGTTGGCAGGGGGAAGGCATTGAAGCTCTCTTT.

The table lists this clonotype with many counts. V gene TRBV5-4 combines with J gene TRBJ2-1; tentative D call: TRBD2 (6 bases). The CDR3 is 18 amino acids. V was pared by 3 bases and J by 8 bases, with 27 bases between. Germline V gene lookup returns CDR1 SGHNT and CDR2 YYREEE (reference sequence). Here the CDR3 DNA reads TGTGCCAGCAGCTGGGGGGTTAGCGGATCCTATGGAGGAGATGAGCAGTTCTTC. Protein sequence: CASSWGVSGSYGGDEQFF.

This clonotype is a singleton in its sample. A much larger clone sits a single nucleotide away, making a read error possible. No conserved phenylalanine or tryptophan ends this CDR3, so it is likely a read error. J is TRBJ2-1 and V is TRBV27, with D maybe TRBD1 (7 bases). Per the germline V gene, CDR1 is MNHEY and CDR2 is SMNVEV (reference sequence). The V gene lost 8 bases and the J gene lost 8 bases, with 16 bases spanning the gap. This CDR3 has 13 residues. The CDR3 sequence is CASQGGGWDEQFS. The CDR3 nucleotides are TGTGCCAGCCAGGGGGGTGGTTGGGATGAGCAGTTCTCC.

The chain carries TRBV4-1 and TRBJ2-3; 7 bases map to TRBD2. The trim removed 5 bases at V and 3 bases at J, leaving 17 bases unmatched. The CDR3 is 18 amino acids. Germline assignment: CDR1 MGHRA and CDR2 YSYEKL. This CDR3 is CASSKVSWVGGPTDTQYF. CDR3 sequence (DNA): TGCGCCAGCAGCAAAGTTTCGTGGGTGGGAGGGCCAACAGATACGCAGTATTTT.

This clonotype has a count of ten or more. The CDR3 DNA sequence: TGTGCAACTTATGCAGGCACTCTGGACGAGCAGTACTTC. Translation gives CATYAGTLDEQYF. V gene TRBV6-6 combines with J gene TRBJ2-7; D is undetermined. This CDR3 has 13 amino acids. Looked up from germline, CDR1 is MNHNY and CDR2 is SVGAGI (reference sequence).

This clonotype was detected ten times or more. The CDR3 spells CASSPLDTGQETQYF. For the CDR3, the DNA is TGTGCCAGCTCACCACTAGACACTGGTCAAGAGACCCAGTACTTC. V and J are TRBV18 and TRBJ2-5, with D uncertain. Germline CDR1 is KGHSH and CDR2 is LQKENI. The germline V and J ends were trimmed by 1 base and 2 bases, with 11 bases remaining between them. This CDR3 comprises 15 residues.

This clonotype was found many times. The rearrangement joins TRBV6-2 or TRBV6-3 to TRBJ1-6; D might be TRBD1 (6 bases). There are 16 residues in the CDR3. Trimming cost V 0 bases and J 14 bases, with 20 bases left between them. Germline V gene lookup returns CDR1 MNHEY and CDR2 SVGEGT. In DNA form, the CDR3 reads TGTGCCAGCAGTTACTCGAGAAGACCAGGGGATCACACCCTCCACTTT. Translated: CASSYSRRPGDHTLHF.

With regard to this clonotype: This could be a read error, since a much larger clone is one nucleotide away. V and J are TRBV5-8 and TRBJ1-1; possibly TRBD1 for D (5 bases). The CDR3 consists of 15 residues. Germline-derived CDR1 and CDR2 are SGHTS and YDEGEE. Trimming shortened V by 4 bases and J by 3 bases, and 16 bases separated the two germline ends. The CDR3 here is CASSPKAGCDTEAFF. DNA of the CDR3: TGTGCCAGCAGCCCGAAGGCAGGGTGTGACACTGAAGCTTTCTTT.

This clonotype came up a few times. CDR3 amino acids: CASSQGGGARTEAFF. CDR3 DNA sequence: TGTGCCAGCAGCCAAGGGGGGGGGGCGCGTACTGAAGCTTTCTTT. This rearrangement joins TRBV2 to TRBJ1-1; possibly TRBD1 for D (6 bases). V was pared by 6 bases and J by 5 bases, with 19 bases between. CDR1 is SNHLY and CDR2 is FYNNEI in the germline V gene. The CDR3 has 15 residues. The full variable domain, in which reference TRBV2 and TRBJ1-1 provide the parts outside the CDR3, is EPEVTQTPSHQVTQMGQEVILRCVPISNHLYFYWYRQILGQKVEFLVSFYNNEISEKSEIFDDQFSVERPDGSNFTLKIRSTKLEDSAMYFCASSQGGGARTEAFFGQGTRLTVV.

This clonotype was counted only a few times. The V gene is TRBV4-1, the J gene TRBJ2-2; D remains ambiguous. The CDR3 loop spans 15 amino acids. Germline CDR1 MGHRA, CDR2 YSYEKL. Trimming left V 0 bases short and J 2 bases short, with 7 bases between. In DNA, the CDR3 is TGCGCCAGCAGCCAAGACGCAATCAACACCGGGGAGCTGTTTTTT. It codes for CASSQDAINTGELFF.

This clonotype has at least ten counts. The chain is built from TRBV6-1 and TRBJ2-7; 10 bases are a match to TRBD2. From germline, CDR1 is MNHNS and CDR2 SASEGT. This CDR3 has 15 amino acids. V lost 3 bases, J lost 2 bases, and 4 bases stayed unmatched. In DNA form, the CDR3 reads TGTGCCAGCAGTGAGGTAGCGGGGGGCCCCTACGAGCAGTACTTC. Translation gives CASSEVAGGPYEQYF.

This clonotype was recorded many times. This sequence joins TRBV28 and TRBJ2-3; the match to TRBD2 covers 8 bases. Per the germline V gene, CDR1 is MDHEN and CDR2 is SYDVKM. The CDR3 contains 15 residues. V shed 3 bases and J 2 bases; nucleotides not matched to a gene: 4. The CDR3 nucleotides are TGTGCCAGCAGTTTGTCGGGACTAGTCACAGATACGCAGTATTTT. Translated: CASSLSGLVTDTQYF.

This clonotype was seen a handful of times. The rearrangement joins TRBV12-3 or TRBV12-4 to TRBJ1-2; 8 bases match TRBD1. The CDR3 is 17 amino acids. The V gene end was trimmed by 1 base and the J gene end by 3 bases; junction bases not matched to a gene: 10. CDR3 sequence reads: CASSLEAGGIWDYGYTF. The DNA for the CDR3 is TGTGCCAGCAGTTTAGAAGCAGGGGGCATATGGGACTATGGCTACACCTTC.

To note about this clonotype: This sequence may be a read error, since a much larger clone differs from it by one base. The rearrangement joins TRBV12-5 to TRBJ1-1, with D tentatively TRBD1 (6 bases). V lost 4 bases, J lost 6 bases, and 15 bases lay in between. CDR1 is LGHNT and CDR2 is FRNRAP in the germline V gene. This CDR3 is built from 14 residues. Here the CDR3 reads CASGSRGANAEAFF. Written as DNA, the CDR3 is TGTGCTAGTGGTTCCCGGGGGGCAAACGCTGAAGCTTTCTTT.

On this clonotype itself: The junction differs from germline at one of its ends, possibly a read error. The chain is built from TRBV7-9 and TRBJ1-2; no clear D. CDR3 length equals 15 residues. The germline V gene encodes CDR1 SEHNR and CDR2 FQNEAQ (reference sequence). CDR3 in amino acids: CVSSPSTAPNYGYTF. The CDR3 DNA follows: TGTGTCAGCAGCCCCAGCACCGCGCCCAACTATGGCTACACCTTC.

This clonotype was counted at least ten times. This rearrangement joins TRBV6-2 or TRBV6-3 to TRBJ1-1; no firm D call. Germline V gene data show CDR1 as MNHEY and CDR2 as SVGEGT. Trimming shortened V by 7 bases and J by 0 bases, and 15 bases separated the two germline ends. This CDR3 comprises 15 residues. The CDR3 region is CASTLRTLMNTEAFF. Here the CDR3 DNA reads TGTGCCAGCACCCTCCGGACGCTTATGAACACTGAAGCTTTCTTT.

This chain joins TRBV7-2 and TRBJ2-7, with TRBD1 identical over 9 bases. V shed 2 bases and J 0 bases; nucleotides not matched to a gene: 5. The germline CDR1 and CDR2 sequences are SGHTA and FQGNSA. CDR3 size: 16 residues. Here the CDR3 DNA reads TGTGCCAGCAGCTTATCCGACAGGGGGAGCTCCTACGAGCAGTACTTC. Translated, it gives CASSLSDRGSSYEQYF. Drawing the rest from reference TRBV7-2 and TRBJ2-7, the complete variable domain is GAGVSQSPSNKVTEKGKDVELRCDPISGHTALYWYRQSLGQGLEFLIYFQGNSAPDKSGLPSDRFSAERTGGSVSTLTIQRTQQEDSAVYLCASSLSDRGSSYEQYFGPGTRLTVT.

Comment on this clonotype: The junction shows a germline mismatch at one end, possibly a read error. This chain joins TRBV20-1 and TRBJ2-7; 10 bases map to TRBD2. Germline V gives CDR1 DFQATT, CDR2 SNEGSKA (reference sequence). CDR3 length: 13 residues. For the CDR3, the DNA is TGCAGTGCCGACCAGCTAGCGGGAGTCGAGCGGTACTTC. It is translated as CSADQLAGVERYF.

Points on this clonotype: A much larger clonotype is one base distant, so this may be a read error. The chain is built from TRBV29-1 and TRBJ1-2; D remains ambiguous. Germline CDR1 SQVTM, CDR2 ANQGSEA. V gave up 6 bases and J gave up 3 bases, with 14 bases separating them. The CDR3 totals 13 residues. The CDR3 DNA reads TGCAGCGTCCAAAGGGCGGAGGACTATGGCTACACCTTC. As protein: CSVQRAEDYGYTF. The full variable domain, with the rest looked up from reference TRBV29-1 and TRBJ1-2, is SAVISQKPSRDICQRGTSLTIQCQVDSQVTMMFWYRQQPGQSLTLIATANQGSEATYESGFVIDKFPISRPNLTFSTLTVSNMSPEDSSIYLCSVQRAEDYGYTFGSGTRLTVV.

The rearrangement links TRBV27 to TRBJ1-6; TRBD1 agrees at 7 bases. Unmatched junction bases numbered 6, after V lost 2 bases and J lost 5 bases. Germline values: CDR1 MNHEY, CDR2 SMNVEV (reference sequence). The length of the CDR3 is 16 residues. CDR3 amino acids: CASSLIGTAHNSPLHF. CDR3 DNA: TGTGCCAGCAGTTTAATTGGGACAGCACATAATTCACCCCTCCACTTT.

This clonotype was observed at least ten times. The rearrangement uses TRBV7-9 and TRBJ2-7, with D uncertain. This CDR3 contains 14 residues. V was trimmed by 0 bases and J by 4 bases, leaving 10 bases between them. Germline assignment: CDR1 SEHNR and CDR2 FQNEAQ (reference sequence). This chain's CDR3 is CASSLAPVLYEQYF. CDR3 nucleotides: TGTGCCAGCAGCTTAGCCCCCGTACTGTACGAGCAGTACTTC. Filled out from reference TRBV7-9 and TRBJ2-7, the complete variable domain reads DTGVSQNPRHKITKRGQNVTFRCDPISEHNRLYWYRQTLGQGPEFLTYFQNEAQLEKSRLLSDRFSAERPKGSFSTLEIQRTEQGDSAMYLCASSLAPVLYEQYFGPGTRLTVT.